A single sample gave rise to the 18 T cell receptor beta chains below, sequenced in a study of human T cells and chemical hapten exposure. Each CDR3 protein gets one entry after TCRdb re-called the RACE reads with MiXCR. The table has under 90,000 distinct CDR3 sequences, over 8.5% seen once. This sample's time point: healthy volunteer bleed at 6 weeks. The starting material, unfractionated whole blood, was used for total RNA extraction. Sequencing was carried out using whole blood. The receptor source for this set is a male donor in good health. Some clones in this sample may be carry-over from other donors' samples.

This clonotype was observed many times. The chain couples TRBV6-4 to TRBJ1-2; 7 nucleotides line up with TRBD1. Germline V lookup: CDR1 MRHNA, CDR2 SNTAGT. There are 15 residues in the CDR3. The J segment lost 6 bases and the V segment lost 0 bases, leaving 7 bases of the junction unmatched. CDR3 sequence (DNA): TGTGCCAGCAGTGACTCACATGACAGGGCAAATGGCTACACCTTC. Protein product: CASSDSHDRANGYTF.

This chain connects TRBV7-9 to TRBJ2-2; tentatively, D is TRBD2 (5 bases). Trimming stripped 3 bases from V and 0 bases from J, with 5 bases between. CDR1 and CDR2 (germline): SEHNR, FQNEAQ (reference sequence). The CDR3 covers 14 residues. DNA of the CDR3: TGTGCCAGCAGCTTGGAGGCGAACACCGGGGAGCTGTTTTTT. This translates into CASSLEANTGELFF.

The chain uses TRBV27 and TRBJ2-3; 12 nucleotides match TRBD2. V gave up 7 bases and J gave up 3 bases; unmatched junction bases: 20. This CDR3 has 20 residues. Germline loops: CDR1 MNHEY, CDR2 SMNVEV (reference sequence). The CDR3 coding sequence is TGTGCCAGCAAAGGACTAGCGGGATTACGAGAGCCGTGGCGGACAGATACGCAGTATTTT. Its translation: CASKGLAGLREPWRTDTQYF.

As to this clonotype: A much larger clone differs from this one at a single base, so this may be a read error. This chain links TRBV12-5 with TRBJ2-3; TRBD1 or TRBD2 may be the D gene (5 bases each). CDR1 LGHNT and CDR2 FRNRAP come from the germline V gene. The CDR3 length is 13 residues. The chain's CDR3 is CGSGWDVTDTQYF. The CDR3 nucleotides read TGTGGTAGTGGTTGGGACGTAACAGATACGCAGTATTTT. Combining the CDR3 with reference TRBV12-5 and TRBJ2-3 gives the whole variable domain DARVTQTPRHKVTEMGQEVTMRCQPILGHNTVFWYRQTMMQGLELLAYFRNRAPLDDSGMPKDRFSAEMPDATLATLKIQPSEPRDSAVYFCGSGWDVTDTQYFGPGTRLTVL.

This clonotype has a count of ten or more. This sequence joins TRBV20-1 and TRBJ2-4; the D is unclear. Trimming cost V 1 base and J 0 bases, with 10 bases left between them. CDR1 is DFQATT, CDR2 SNEGSKA, per germline (reference sequence). CDR3 length equals 15 residues. The CDR3 nucleotides read TGCAGTGCTAGAGTTAGGTTTCAAGCCAAAAACATTCAGTACTTC. Amino acid sequence: CSARVRFQAKNIQYF.

The chain is built from TRBV6-2 or TRBV6-3 and TRBJ2-3, with 13 bases lining up with TRBD2. Germline trimming cut 6 bases from V and 5 bases from J; bases unmatched to any gene: 5. Germline V lookup: CDR1 MNHEY, CDR2 SVGEGT. This CDR3 contains 15 residues. The CDR3 DNA reads as TGTGCCAGCAGACTAGCGGGAGGGCCGGGAGATACGCAGTATTTT. Translated, it gives CASRLAGGPGDTQYF.

Only a few counts were recorded for this clonotype. V and J are TRBV20-1 and TRBJ2-4; 7 nucleotides agree with TRBD2. V gave up 3 bases and J gave up 1 base; unmatched junction bases: 9. Germline V gives CDR1 DFQATT, CDR2 SNEGSKA (reference sequence). CDR3 length: 16 amino acids. CDR3 sequence: CSARGGAGVAKNIQYF. The CDR3, as DNA: TGCAGTGCTAGGGGTGGTGCGGGGGTGGCCAAAAACATTCAGTACTTC.

As DNA, the CDR3 is TGTGCCAGCAGCCGGATCAAAGCCGTCGGCGGGGAGCTGTTTTTT. Its translation: CASSRIKAVGGELFF. The rearrangement uses TRBV7-9 and TRBJ2-2; no clear D. The V end lost 5 bases, the J end lost 7 bases, and 17 bases lay between the germline ends. From germline, CDR1 is SEHNR and CDR2 FQNEAQ (reference sequence). The CDR3 runs to 15 residues.

This CDR3 reads CASSHRADQPQHF. CDR3 bases: TGTGCCAGCAGCCACAGGGCCGATCAGCCCCAGCATTTT. The rearrangement links TRBV7-2 to TRBJ1-5, with D possibly being TRBD1 (6 bases). V was trimmed by 5 bases and J by 5 bases, leaving 10 bases between them. Germline V lookup: CDR1 SGHTA, CDR2 FQGNSA. The CDR3 contains 13 residues. The variable domain in full, with the rest retrieved from reference TRBV7-2 and TRBJ1-5, is GAGVSQSPSNKVTEKGKDVELRCDPISGHTALYWYRQSLGQGLEFLIYFQGNSAPDKSGLPSDRFSAERTGGSVSTLTIQRTQQEDSAVYLCASSHRADQPQHFGDGTRLSIL.

This clonotype has more than one count but fewer than ten. The rearrangement uses TRBV6-2 or TRBV6-3 and TRBJ2-1, with a tentative D call TRBD1 (6 bases). Trimming shortened V by 2 bases and J by 7 bases, and 9 bases separated the two germline ends. The CDR3 covers 13 residues. Germline-derived CDR1 and CDR2 are MNHEY and SVGEGT. DNA of the CDR3: TGTGCCAGCAGTTACCCAGGGGAGAATGAGCAGTTCTTC. It yields the protein CASSYPGENEQFF.

This clonotype counts as medium-sized (0.01 to 0.1%). The chain recombines TRBV5-6 with TRBJ1-5; D unresolved. The germline V and J ends were trimmed by 4 bases and 2 bases, with 13 bases remaining between them. The germline V gene has CDR1 SGHDT and CDR2 YYEEEE. The CDR3 contains 15 residues. The CDR3, as DNA: TGTGCCAGCAGCCTGACTGGGTCAGGCAATCAGCCCCAGCATTTT. Its translation is CASSLTGSGNQPQHF.

The table lists this clonotype with a few counts. This chain joins TRBV27 and TRBJ2-5; TRBD2 is a possible D gene (6 bases). This CDR3 comprises 12 residues. In germline, CDR1 is MNHEY, CDR2 SMNVEV (reference sequence). V lost 8 bases and J 5 bases, leaving 12 bases between the germline ends. The CDR3 region has the DNA TGTGCCAGCTCGGAGGGAGGCGAGACCCAGTACTTC. Its translation: CASSEGGETQYF.

At least ten counts were recorded for this clonotype. The chain joins TRBV6-4 to TRBJ2-2; D tentatively fits TRBD1 or TRBD2 (5 bases each). The V gene's germline CDR1 is MRHNA and CDR2 SNTAGT. Trimming pared 3 bases from V and 3 bases from J, leaving 5 bases between. This CDR3 is built from 13 residues. Here the CDR3 DNA reads TGTGCCAGCAGTGAGGGGGACACCGGGGAGCTGTTTTTT. It yields the protein CASSEGDTGELFF.

The genes are TRBV7-9 and TRBJ1-6, with TRBD1 matching over 9 bases. Losses at the gene ends were 5 bases for V and 7 bases for J; bases not matched to a gene: 3. Germline CDR1 and CDR2: SEHNR and FQNEAQ (reference sequence). The CDR3 covers 14 residues. CDR3 residues: CASSQTGGNSPLHF. CDR3 nucleotide sequence: TGTGCCAGCAGCCAGACAGGGGGGAATTCACCCCTCCACTTT.

This clonotype was recorded at least ten times. The chain links TRBV6-4 to TRBJ2-2, with 7 bases matching TRBD1. Per germline, CDR1 MRHNA and CDR2 SNTAGT. The CDR3 has 15 residues. J was trimmed by 5 bases and V by 6 bases; bases with no gene match: 9. In nucleotides, the CDR3 is TGTGCCAGCAGCGGCACAGGGGAAGGGACCGGGGAGCTGTTTTTT. Its translation: CASSGTGEGTGELFF.

This clonotype was observed once. V is TRBV18 and J is TRBJ1-4; 9 bases align to TRBD1. This CDR3 comprises 18 residues. J was trimmed by 1 base and V by 3 bases; bases with no gene match: 9. CDR1 is KGHSH, CDR2 LQKENI, per germline. The DNA of the CDR3 is TGTGCCAGCTCACCGAATGGGGACAGGGCTGTAACTAATGAAAAACTGTTTTTT. This codes for CASSPNGDRAVTNEKLFF.

CDR3 bases: TGTGCCAGCAGTGACCCAGGGAAATGGCCCTACGAGCAGTACTTC. Translated, it gives CASSDPGKWPYEQYF. V usage is TRBV25-1 and J usage is TRBJ2-7, with D maybe TRBD1 (5 bases). The germline V and J ends were trimmed by 3 bases and 2 bases, with 14 bases remaining between them. This CDR3 has 15 residues. CDR1 and CDR2 from the germline V gene are MGHDK and SYGVNS.

The genes are TRBV29-1 and TRBJ2-2; D ambiguous. Between the trimmed V and J ends, which lost 4 bases and 4 bases, there was a span of 10 bases. Per germline, CDR1 SQVTM and CDR2 ANQGSEA. This CDR3 region has 13 residues. Written as DNA, the CDR3 is TGCAGCGTTGTCGGCAGATCCACCGGGGAGCTGTTTTTT. Encoded protein: CSVVGRSTGELFF.